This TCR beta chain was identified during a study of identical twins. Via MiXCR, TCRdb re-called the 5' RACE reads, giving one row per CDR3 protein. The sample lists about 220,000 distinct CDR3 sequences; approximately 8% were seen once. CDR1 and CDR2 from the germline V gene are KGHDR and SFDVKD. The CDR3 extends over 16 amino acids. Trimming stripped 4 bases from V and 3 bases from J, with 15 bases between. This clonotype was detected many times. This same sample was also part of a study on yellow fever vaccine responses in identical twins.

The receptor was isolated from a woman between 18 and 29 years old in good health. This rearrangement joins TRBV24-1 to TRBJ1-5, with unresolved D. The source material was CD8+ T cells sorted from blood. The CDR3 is CATSEPGDNPNQPQHF. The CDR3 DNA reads TGTGCCACCAGTGAGCCGGGAGATAATCCCAATCAGCCCCAGCATTTT.